A single T cell receptor (beta chain) is shown here with its context. Its antigen is currently unknown. This CDR3 comprises 15 residues. Germline V gene data show CDR1 as LGHNT and CDR2 as FRNRAP. Trimming took 7 bases from V and 0 from J, leaving 12 bases between them. The data belong to a study of beta chain features in type 1 diabetes. General study results and limits: The similarity of naive, central memory and Treg TCRB repertoires appeared greater among patients than among healthy donors.

cDNA synthesis used the whole RNA isolate, giving expressed TCRB sequences. Data came from immunoSEQ multiplex PCR; TCRdb stores just in-frame clones and leaves some out. Of 450,000 or so clones listed, roughly 10% are singletons. The genes are TRBV12-5 and TRBJ2-2, with D unclear. This receptor was taken from a woman under 30 in good health. Sample: naive CD4+ T cells from blood. The CDR3, as DNA: TGTGCTAGTGCCTCGCTCCGAGCGAACACCGGGGAGCTGTTTTTT. This gives the protein CASASLRANTGELFF.